This T cell receptor (beta chain) emerged from a study of PD-1 blockade in mismatch repair-deficient tumors. All patients were mismatch repair deficient, assessed by either PCR or immunohistochemistry. Sequenced by immunoSEQ multiplex PCR; TCRdb stores in-frame clones only, minus some. The sample holds some 97,000 clones, under 90% seen once. Germline V lookup: CDR1 ENHRY, CDR2 SYGVKD. The CDR3 is 12 amino acids. The V and J ends lost 0 bases and 7 bases respectively, with 4 bases between them. This clonotype was obtained from an adult with mismatch repair-deficient cancer. The sequencing used peripheral blood, collected 36 weeks after starting pembrolizumab. The chain recombines TRBV10-3 with TRBJ2-1, with D uncertain. The CDR3 DNA is TGTGCCATCAGTGAGTCGGAGAATGAGCAGTTCTTC. It translates to CAISESENEQFF.